This T cell receptor (beta chain) comes out of a study of OX40 agonist ivuxolimab in advanced cancers. Study details: Dose-escalation patients had hepatocellular carcinoma, melanoma, renal cell or head and neck cancer.

The CDR3 runs 14 residues. Trimming took off 8 bases at V and 7 bases at J, with 18 bases between the two ends. Germline-derived CDR1 and CDR2 are WSHSY and SAAADI. With regard to this clone: Its target is unknown.

Assay used: immunoSEQ multiplex PCR; TCRdb lists only in-frame clones, some missing. The sample includes 50,000 to 75,000 clones, about 90% of them seen just once. Findings and caveats of the study: At 0.1 to 3.0 mg/kg, clonal expansion of CD4+ and CD8+ blood T cells had occurred by week 6.

The V gene is TRBV10-2, the J gene TRBJ2-1; D is unresolved. The TCR comes from an adult with an advanced solid tumor such as melanoma, head and neck, liver or kidney cancer. Material: CD4+ or CD8+ T cells sorted from blood, obtained in a trial of the OX40 agonist ivuxolimab. CDR3: CASLPRRGSNEQFF. The CDR3, as DNA: TGCGCCAGCCTACCTAGAAGAGGAAGTAATGAGCAGTTCTTC.